This T cell receptor (beta chain) is from a study of spatial heterogeneity in lung cancer. The study's findings and limits: Tracking of tumor mutation counts was seen in expanded intratumoral alpha and beta TCR counts.

This clonotype was counted at least ten times. Its antigen is unidentified. Documented time point: sample taken at primary tumor resection. TCRdb itself ran the 5' RACE reads through MiXCR, one entry per CDR3 protein. The sample lists about 100,000 distinct CDR3 sequences, roughly 4.5% seen once, with approximately 21% in the top ten. The CDR3 is made up of 15 amino acids. CDR1 and CDR2 (germline): MDHEN, SYDVKM. V lost 5 bases and J 5 bases, leaving 19 bases between the germline ends. The rearrangement links TRBV28 to TRBJ2-7; a possible D gene is TRBD2 (5 bases). This clonotype was sampled from a male donor with early-stage non-small cell lung cancer. The material sequenced was lung tumor tissue, taken at surgery. CDR3 bases: TGTGCCAGCAGTGATACCCCCGGGATAAGGGACGAGCAGTACTTC. Its translation is CASSDTPGIRDEQYF.